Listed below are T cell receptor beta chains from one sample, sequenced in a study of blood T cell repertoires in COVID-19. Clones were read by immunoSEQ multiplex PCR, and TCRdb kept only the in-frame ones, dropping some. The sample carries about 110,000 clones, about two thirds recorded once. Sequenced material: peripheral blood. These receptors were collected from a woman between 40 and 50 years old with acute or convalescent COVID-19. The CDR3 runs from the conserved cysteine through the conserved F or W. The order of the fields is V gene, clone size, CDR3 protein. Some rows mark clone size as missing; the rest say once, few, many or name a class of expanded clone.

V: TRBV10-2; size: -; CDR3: CASRDRGRIKGELGYTF
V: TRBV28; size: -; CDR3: CASSSPRPGTGGNEQFF
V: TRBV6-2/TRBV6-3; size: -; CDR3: CASSTQHNQPQHF
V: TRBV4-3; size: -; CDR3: CASSQGTGTGGNSPLHF
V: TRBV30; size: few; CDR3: CAWSRGLQAFF
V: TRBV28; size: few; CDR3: CASSLAGRNTGELFF
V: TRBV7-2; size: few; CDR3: CASSLIHSGNTIYF
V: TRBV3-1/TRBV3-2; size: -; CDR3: CASTNFGGYGGNTIYF
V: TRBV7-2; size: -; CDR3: CASSLGLAGYNEQFF
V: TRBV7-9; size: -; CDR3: CASSFGGANSPLHF
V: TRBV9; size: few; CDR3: CASSVGNLAVLGEQYF
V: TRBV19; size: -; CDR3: CASSPQGLRAFF
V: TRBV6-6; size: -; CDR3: CAGKKLDSPNTEAFF
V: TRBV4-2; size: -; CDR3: CASSPTLGTGGETQYF
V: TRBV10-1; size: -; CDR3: CASSEAGIRTDTQYF
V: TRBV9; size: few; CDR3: CASSVAPTKSHEQFF
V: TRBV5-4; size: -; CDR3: CASSFGGPQDNSPLHF
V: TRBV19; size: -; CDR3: CASSPPGDQETQYF
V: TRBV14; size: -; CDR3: CASSQDSGVNGYTF
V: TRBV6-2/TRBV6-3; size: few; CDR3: CASSTSLDRGSYEQYF
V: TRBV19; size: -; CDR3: CASSTVGTSGGATDTQYF
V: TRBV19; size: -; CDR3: CASSIKAGRNTGELFF
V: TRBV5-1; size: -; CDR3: CASSWSMRGSGTQYF
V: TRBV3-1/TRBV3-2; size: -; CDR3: CASSQDRTGFNEKLFF
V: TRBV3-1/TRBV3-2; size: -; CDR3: CASSQDRGYEQYF
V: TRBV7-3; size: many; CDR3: CASSQDSNQPQHF
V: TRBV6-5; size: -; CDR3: CASTRSGAKTEAFF
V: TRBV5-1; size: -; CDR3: CASSSGTGLYEQFF
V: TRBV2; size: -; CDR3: CASSTQQGQGQPQHF
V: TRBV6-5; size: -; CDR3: CASSPDRGGSPLHF
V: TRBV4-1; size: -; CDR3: CASSQDRTSGLNQPQHF
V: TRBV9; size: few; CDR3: CASSVGATIEKLFF
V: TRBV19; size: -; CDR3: CASSQGIGELFF
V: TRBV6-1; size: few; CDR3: CASSEWEGEYF
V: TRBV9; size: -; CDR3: CASSVDFLGTSNYGYTF
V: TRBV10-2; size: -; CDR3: CATTGTATYEQYF
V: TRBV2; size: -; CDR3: CASGQGLSTDTQYF
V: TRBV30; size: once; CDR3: CAWSVGGAETQYF
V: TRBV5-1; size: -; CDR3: CASSLVGQGLTDTQYF
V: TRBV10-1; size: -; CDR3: CASPRGISTDTQYF
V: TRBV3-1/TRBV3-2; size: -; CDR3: CASSQVGFNTEAFF
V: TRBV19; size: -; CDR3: CASTLAGGRKRPDTQYF
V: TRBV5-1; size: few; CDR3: CASSLGVGHRIGTDTQYF
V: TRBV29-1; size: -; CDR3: CSSPRGMVNEQFF
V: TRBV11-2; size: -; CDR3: CASSLEWAGRGEQYF
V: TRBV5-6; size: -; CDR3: CASSLVGTVSYEQYF
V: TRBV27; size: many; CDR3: CAAGMSNQPQHF
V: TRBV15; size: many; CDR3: CATSRDMVQAGELFF
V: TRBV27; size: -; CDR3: CASTSTGGFNGYTF
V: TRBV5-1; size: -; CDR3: CASSSQGTEDSPLHF
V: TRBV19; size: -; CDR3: CASSQAGDGDTQYF
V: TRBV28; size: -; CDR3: CASIYSGYPNSPLHF
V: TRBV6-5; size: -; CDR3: CATSTGGYEGELFF
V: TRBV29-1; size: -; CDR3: CSVEGLAGYEQYF
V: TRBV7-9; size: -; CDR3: CASSLGASGGTDTQYF
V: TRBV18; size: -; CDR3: CASSPKNRGTEAFF
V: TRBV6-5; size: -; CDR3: CASSYSASVRDEQFF